The 27 T cell receptor beta chains below all came from one sample that was sequenced in a study of T cells in Graves' hyperthyroidism and ophthalmopathy. Template material for amplifying TCR beta CDR3 regions consisted of RNA transcripts. The primer set for the first-round RT-PCR of the TCR CDR3 was HTBI. TCRdb recomputed calls from the multiplex PCR reads with MiXCR, one row per CDR3 protein. Of about 500,000 distinct CDR3 sequences in the sample, 16% were seen once. The sequencing input was blood. The source is a woman in her late teens or twenties with Graves' hyperthyroidism.

This clonotype was picked up a small number of times. The chain links TRBV19 to TRBJ2-1, with 8 bases aligning to TRBD2. V lost 1 base and J lost 7; bases outside the gene matches: 6. Germline assignment: CDR1 LNHDA and CDR2 SQIVND (reference sequence). This CDR3 has 15 residues. The CDR3 spells CASSIAGGPPNEQFF. The CDR3 DNA is TGTGCCAGTAGTATAGCGGGAGGGCCCCCGAATGAGCAGTTCTTC.

This clonotype appeared a few times. The chain has TRBV5-1 and TRBJ2-3; a weak D match, TRBD1 (5 bases). Looked up from germline, CDR1 is SGHRS and CDR2 is YFSETQ. This CDR3 has 15 amino acids. V lost 0 bases, J lost 1 base, and 9 bases lay in between. This CDR3 is CASSLARGRTDTQYF. CDR3 nucleotides: TGCGCCAGCAGCTTGGCTAGGGGCCGCACAGATACGCAGTATTTT.

This clonotype occurred a few times. The chain combines TRBV20-1 with TRBJ1-5; 10 positions agree with TRBD1. Per the germline V gene, CDR1 is DFQATT and CDR2 is SNEGSKA (reference sequence). V dropped 7 bases and J dropped 0; count of bases not matched to a gene: 3. CDR3 length equals 14 residues. CDR3 sequence reads: CSVGQGDSNQPQHF. The CDR3 nucleotides are TGCAGTGTTGGACAGGGGGATAGCAATCAGCCCCAGCATTTT.

The chain combines TRBV9 with TRBJ2-1, with 15 bases lining up with TRBD2. Per germline, CDR1 SGDLS and CDR2 YYNGEE. This CDR3 comprises 16 residues. Unmatched junction bases numbered 6, after V lost 3 bases and J lost 8 bases. The CDR3 here is CASSAGLAGGRDEQFF. CDR3 sequence (DNA): TGTGCCAGCAGCGCCGGACTAGCGGGAGGGCGGGATGAGCAGTTCTTC.

This clonotype was found many times. The chain couples TRBV12-3 or TRBV12-4 to TRBJ1-6; possible D gene TRBD1, 6 bases. This CDR3 is 14 amino acids long. V lost 3 bases and J lost 8, with 11 bases in between. The CDR3 reads CASSFEGGYSPLHF. DNA for the CDR3: TGTGCCAGCAGTTTTGAGGGGGGTTATTCACCCCTCCACTTT.

To note about this clonotype: A much larger clone differs from this one at a single base, so this may be a read error. This sequence joins TRBV7-3 and TRBJ2-7; 10 nucleotides align to TRBD1. Germline values: CDR1 SGHTA, CDR2 FQGTGA. V trimming: 1 base; J trimming: 4 bases; junction bases outside the gene matches: 4. The CDR3 is 15 amino acids. CDR3 region: CASSLSGTGAYEQYF. The CDR3, as DNA: TGTGCCAGCAGCTTAAGTGGGACAGGGGCTTACGAGCAGTACTTC.

V gene TRBV14 combines with J gene TRBJ1-2; D uncertain. Germline V CDR1 and CDR2: SGHDN, FVKESK. The V end lost 4 bases, the J end lost 3 bases, and 9 bases lay between the germline ends. This CDR3 is 13 amino acids long. The CDR3 loop is CASSPQPYYGYTF. In nucleotides, the CDR3 is TGTGCCAGCAGCCCCCAGCCCTACTATGGCTACACCTTC. Using reference TRBV14 and TRBJ1-2 for the parts outside the CDR3, the full variable domain is EAGVTQFPSHSVIEKGQTVTLRCDPISGHDNLYWYRRVMGKEIKFLLHFVKESKQDESGMPNNRFLAERTGGTYSTLKVQPAELEDSGVYFCASSPQPYYGYTFGSGTRLTVV.

This clonotype has ten or more counts. This sequence joins TRBV28 and TRBJ1-3, with D perhaps matching TRBD1 (6 bases). Germline CDR1 is MDHEN and CDR2 is SYDVKM. V lost 5 bases and J 4 bases, leaving 15 bases between the germline ends. The CDR3 consists of 15 residues. The CDR3 here is CASSTQGMKGNTIYF. CDR3 DNA sequence: TGTGCCAGCAGTACGCAGGGGATGAAAGGAAACACCATATATTTT.

This chain joins TRBV5-5 and TRBJ2-5; the D gene is possibly TRBD2 (5 bases). From germline, CDR1 is SGHKS and CDR2 YYEKEE (reference sequence). The ends were cut back, 3 bases at V and 5 bases at J, with 23 bases in the middle. The CDR3 spans 17 residues. DNA of the CDR3: TGTGCCAGCAGCTCCTCCGGCGCGGGTCCAGCTTGGGAGACCCAGTACTTC. Its protein product is CASSSSGAGPAWETQYF.

The chain uses TRBV29-1 and TRBJ1-1; a possible D gene is TRBD1 (6 bases). Trimming pared 6 bases from V and 0 bases from J, leaving 11 bases between. Germline values: CDR1 SQVTM, CDR2 ANQGSEA. This CDR3 has 13 residues. Written as DNA, the CDR3 is TGCAGCGTCCGGACAGCTATGAACACTGAAGCTTTCTTT. This sequence encodes CSVRTAMNTEAFF.

This clonotype was seen repeatedly, ten times or more. The CDR3: CASSWDRGLIEQYF. The CDR3 DNA reads as TGTGCCAGCAGCTGGGACAGGGGGCTGATCGAGCAGTACTTC. V and J are TRBV5-6 and TRBJ2-7, with 12 bases lining up with TRBD1. Germline V gene lookup returns CDR1 SGHDT and CDR2 YYEEEE. Losses at the gene ends were 3 bases for V and 6 bases for J; bases not matched to a gene: 4. The CDR3 sequence is 14 residues long.

This clonotype was recorded a few times. The CDR3 DNA reads TGTGCCAGCAGCCCACGAGTTGGGGAGACCCAGTACTTC. Its protein is CASSPRVGETQYF. The chain joins TRBV9 to TRBJ2-5, with D uncertain. The ends were cut back, 4 bases at V and 5 bases at J, with 12 bases in the middle. The CDR3 totals 13 residues. Looked up from germline, CDR1 is SGDLS and CDR2 is YYNGEE.

This clonotype was seen only a few times. The J gene is TRBJ1-1, the V gene TRBV4-3; D is perhaps TRBD1 (5 bases). V lost 0 bases to trimming and J lost 12 bases, with 14 bases between them. CDR1 and CDR2 from the germline V gene are LGHNA and YSLEER. The CDR3 runs to 13 residues. The CDR3 sequence: CASSQDGGSTPFF. DNA for the CDR3: TGCGCCAGCAGCCAAGACGGGGGGAGTACGCCTTTCTTT.

V and J are TRBV28 and TRBJ2-2; D is possibly TRBD2 (6 bases). Deletions cut 8 bases from V and 6 bases from J, with 10 bases between. CDR3 length: 12 amino acids. Per germline, CDR1 MDHEN and CDR2 SYDVKM. CDR3 region: CASGRGPGELFF. CDR3 bases: TGTGCCAGCGGGCGGGGACCCGGGGAGCTGTTTTTT.

The sample holds many counts of this clonotype. This sequence joins TRBV4-3 and TRBJ1-2; possibly TRBD1 for D (5 bases). This CDR3 spans 16 amino acids. The germline V gene has CDR1 LGHNA and CDR2 YSLEER. V lost 0 bases and J 2 bases, leaving 13 bases between the germline ends. CDR3 residues: CASSQDLATENYGYTF. For the CDR3, the DNA is TGCGCCAGCAGCCAAGATCTCGCGACAGAGAACTATGGCTACACCTTC.

This clonotype has a handful of counts. The chain couples TRBV7-2 to TRBJ2-1; 11 nucleotides agree with TRBD2. The V segment lost 4 bases and the J segment 0 bases; nucleotides outside the gene matches: 8. Germline CDR1 SGHTA, CDR2 FQGNSA. The CDR3 covers 18 residues. The CDR3 protein is CASSSRTSGSDSYNEQFF. The CDR3 coding sequence is TGTGCCAGCAGCTCCAGGACTAGCGGGTCGGACTCCTACAATGAGCAGTTCTTC.

This rearrangement joins TRBV29-1 to TRBJ2-1; no clear D. CDR1 SQVTM and CDR2 ANQGSEA come from the germline V gene. The length of the CDR3 is 12 residues. Between the trimmed V and J ends, which lost 4 bases and 2 bases, there was a span of 6 bases. The CDR3, as DNA: TGCAGCGTTGTCCGGCCCTACAATGAGCAGTTCTTC. The encoded protein is CSVVRPYNEQFF.

This clonotype was picked up many times. The rearrangement joins TRBV7-6 to TRBJ2-1; 9 nucleotides line up with TRBD1. V gave up 5 bases and J gave up 8 bases; unmatched junction bases: 16. Per germline, CDR1 SGHVS and CDR2 FNYEAQ. CDR3 length: 17 residues. CDR3 nucleotides: TGTGCCAGCAGCGACTTCCTCGAGGCGGGACAGGGTGATGAGCAGTTCTTC. Its translation is CASSDFLEAGQGDEQFF.

This clonotype was counted ten times or more. The chain links TRBV28 to TRBJ2-1, with TRBD2 matching 7 bases. Germline V gene lookup returns CDR1 MDHEN and CDR2 SYDVKM. After removal of 2 bases from V and 10 bases from J, the junction contained 11 bases not matched to a gene. This CDR3 contains 15 residues. The CDR3 loop is CASSLLPSGRREQFF. The CDR3 bases are TGTGCCAGCAGTTTACTGCCTAGCGGTAGGAGGGAGCAGTTCTTC.

As concerns this clonotype: It may be a read error: a sequence one base away is much more abundant. J is TRBJ1-4 and V is TRBV6-1; D is uncertain. From germline, CDR1 is MNHNS and CDR2 SASEGT. The CDR3 spans 16 residues. The CDR3 coding sequence is TGTGCCAGCAGCCGAGGACGGAGGAGAACTAATGAAAAACTGTCTTTT. Its protein is CASSRGRRRTNEKLSF.

The chain recombines TRBV19 with TRBJ1-6, with no clear D. The germline CDR1 and CDR2 sequences are LNHDA and SQIVND (reference sequence). Trimming stripped 7 bases from V and 0 bases from J, with 10 bases between. There are 15 residues in the CDR3. The CDR3 region is CASTAVGSYNSPLHF. The DNA of the CDR3 is TGTGCCAGTACCGCGGTGGGCTCCTATAATTCACCCCTCCACTTT.

In this sample, this clonotype turned up many times. This chain uses TRBV18 with TRBJ1-1, with D uncertain. The CDR3 runs to 13 residues. Per germline, CDR1 KGHSH and CDR2 LQKENI. The V end lost 0 bases, the J end lost 1 base, and 3 bases lay between the germline ends. CDR3 amino acids: CASSPPANTEAFF. CDR3 bases: TGTGCCAGCTCACCACCGGCGAACACTGAAGCTTTCTTT.

This clonotype was recorded a few times. This sequence joins TRBV6-1 and TRBJ2-5; TRBD1 agrees at 8 bases. The CDR3 covers 14 residues. Germline lookup yields CDR1 MNHNS and CDR2 SASEGT. V shed 1 base and J 5 bases; nucleotides not matched to a gene: 3. CDR3 nucleotide sequence: TGTGCCAGCAGTGAAGGGACAGGGTCCGAGACCCAGTACTTC. Protein: CASSEGTGSETQYF.

The sample holds many counts of this clonotype. The rearrangement joins TRBV12-3 or TRBV12-4 to TRBJ2-5, with TRBD1 matching over 7 bases. CDR3 length: 15 residues. V was clipped by 6 bases and J by 5 bases; unmatched bases: 12. The CDR3 DNA follows: TGTGCCAGCAGCAGAGACAGGGCCGGGCCCGAGACCCAGTACTTC. Its translation: CASSRDRAGPETQYF.

This clonotype was detected many times. The CDR3 DNA follows: TGTGCCTGGAGTGGGGTACAGTTGAACACTGAAGCTTTCTTT. This translates into CAWSGVQLNTEAFF. This chain joins TRBV30 and TRBJ1-1; D is undetermined. The CDR3 totals 14 residues. Germline V gene lookup returns CDR1 GTSNPN and CDR2 SVGIG (reference sequence). V shed 1 base and J shed 0 bases, with 9 bases lying between them.

The genes are TRBV12-3 or TRBV12-4 and TRBJ1-3, with no clear D. Trimming removed 6 bases from V and 0 bases from J, with 12 bases in between. This CDR3 is built from 15 residues. This CDR3 is CASSPTTFSGNTIYF. Written as DNA, the CDR3 is TGTGCCAGCAGCCCTACGACATTCTCTGGAAACACCATATATTTT.

The V and J genes are TRBV30 and TRBJ2-5, with a possible D match to TRBD1 (6 bases). The V gene's germline CDR1 is GTSNPN and CDR2 SVGIG (reference sequence). This CDR3 spans 12 amino acids. V was shortened by 3 bases and J by 7 bases, with 12 bases between the two germline ends. The CDR3 loop is CAWRQGLRTQYF. For the CDR3, the DNA is TGTGCCTGGAGACAGGGTTTGAGGACCCAGTACTTC.